This T cell receptor beta chain was captured by sequencing in a study of blood T cell repertoires in COVID-19. Overall study: Acute-phase and convalescent COVID-19 samples originated in the United States, Italy and Spain.

This clone was counted between two and nine times. Relative to the germline gene, one junction end is altered; a read error may explain this. Source study methods: Using reference gene primer amplification, nucleated cell counts were estimated. Measured with immunoSEQ multiplex PCR; TCRdb has only the in-frame clones, and not every one. The V and J calls and clone size were taken over from that table, and D and trimming were inferred from the DNA. The sample carries 64,000 or so clones, about 78% recorded once. The CDR3 extends over 15 amino acids. The germline gives CDR1 LNHDA, CDR2 SQIVND (reference sequence).

Sequencing was performed on peripheral blood. This TCR was sampled from a man older than 75 with acute or convalescent COVID-19. The chain joins TRBV19 to TRBJ1-6; 10 bases fit TRBD1. The CDR3 DNA is TGTGCCAGTAGTTTATCGGGACAGGGGAATTCGCCCCTCCACTTT. It translates to CASSLSGQGNSPLHF.